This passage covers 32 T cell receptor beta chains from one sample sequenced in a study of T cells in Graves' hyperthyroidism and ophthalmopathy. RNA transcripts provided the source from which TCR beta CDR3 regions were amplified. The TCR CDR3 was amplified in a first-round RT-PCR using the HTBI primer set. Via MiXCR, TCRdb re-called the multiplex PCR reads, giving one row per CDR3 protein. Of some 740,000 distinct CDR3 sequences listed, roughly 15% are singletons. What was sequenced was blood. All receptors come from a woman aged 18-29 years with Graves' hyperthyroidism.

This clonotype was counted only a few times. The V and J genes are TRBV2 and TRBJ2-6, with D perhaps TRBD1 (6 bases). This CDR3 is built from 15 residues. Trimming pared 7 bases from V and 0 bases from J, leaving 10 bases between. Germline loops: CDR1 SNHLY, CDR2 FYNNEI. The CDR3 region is CASKTGFSGANVLTF. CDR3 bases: TGTGCCAGCAAGACAGGCTTCTCTGGGGCCAACGTCCTGACTTTC.

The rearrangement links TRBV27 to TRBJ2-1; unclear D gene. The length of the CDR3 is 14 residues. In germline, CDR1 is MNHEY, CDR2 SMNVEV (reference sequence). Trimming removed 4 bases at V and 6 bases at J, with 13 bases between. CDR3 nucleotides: TGTGCCAGCAGTTCTGGCTACGGAGCCAATGAGCAGTTCTTC. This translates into CASSSGYGANEQFF.

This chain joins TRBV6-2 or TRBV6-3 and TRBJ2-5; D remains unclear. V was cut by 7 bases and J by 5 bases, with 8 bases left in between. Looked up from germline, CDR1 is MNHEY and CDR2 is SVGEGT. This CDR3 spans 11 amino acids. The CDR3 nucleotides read TGTGCCAGCACTAACATGGAGACCCAGTACTTC. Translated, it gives CASTNMETQYF.

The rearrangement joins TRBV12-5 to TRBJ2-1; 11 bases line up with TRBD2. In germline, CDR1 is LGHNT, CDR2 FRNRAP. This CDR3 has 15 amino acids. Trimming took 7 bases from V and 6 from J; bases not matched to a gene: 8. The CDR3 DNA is TGTGCTAGTGCCCCCACTAGCGGGAGAGTCAATGAGCAGTTCTTC. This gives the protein CASAPTSGRVNEQFF.

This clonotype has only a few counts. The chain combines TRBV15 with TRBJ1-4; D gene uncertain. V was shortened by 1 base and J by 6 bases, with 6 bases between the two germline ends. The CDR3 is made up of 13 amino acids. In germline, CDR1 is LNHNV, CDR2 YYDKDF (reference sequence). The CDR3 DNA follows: TGTGCCACCAGCAGAGTATGGGATGAAAAACTGTTTTTT. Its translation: CATSRVWDEKLFF.

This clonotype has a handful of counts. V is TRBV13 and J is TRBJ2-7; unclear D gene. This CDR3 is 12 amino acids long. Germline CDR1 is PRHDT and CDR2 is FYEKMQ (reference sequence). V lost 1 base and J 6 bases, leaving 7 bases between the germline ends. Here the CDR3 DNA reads TGTGCCAGCAGCTTAGAGACTTCCGAGCAGTACTTC. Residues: CASSLETSEQYF.

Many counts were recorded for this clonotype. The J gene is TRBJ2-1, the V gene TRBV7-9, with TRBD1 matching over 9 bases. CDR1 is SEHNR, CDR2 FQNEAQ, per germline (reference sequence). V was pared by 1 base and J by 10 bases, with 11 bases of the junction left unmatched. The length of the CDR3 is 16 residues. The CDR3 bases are TGTGCCAGCAGCTTAGGCCTCGGGACAGGGTCCCGGGAGCAGTTCTTC. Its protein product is CASSLGLGTGSREQFF.

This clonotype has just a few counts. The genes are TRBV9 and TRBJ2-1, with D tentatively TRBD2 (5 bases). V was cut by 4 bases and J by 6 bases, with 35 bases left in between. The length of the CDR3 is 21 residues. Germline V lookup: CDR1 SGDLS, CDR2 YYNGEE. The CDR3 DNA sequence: TGTGCCAGCAGCCGACCTGATAGAGCGGTGACACCTTCCCAAGGGATCAATGAGCAGTTCTTC. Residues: CASSRPDRAVTPSQGINEQFF.

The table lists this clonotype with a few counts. The DNA for the CDR3 is TGTGCCATCAGTGAGGGATTACTAGCTTGGAAGTATTTT. Protein product: CAISEGLLAWKYF. The rearrangement joins TRBV10-3 to TRBJ2-3; tentative D call: TRBD2 (6 bases). Germline-derived CDR1 and CDR2 are ENHRY and SYGVKD. This CDR3 contains 13 residues. Trimming took off 2 bases at V and 13 bases at J, with 16 bases between the two ends.

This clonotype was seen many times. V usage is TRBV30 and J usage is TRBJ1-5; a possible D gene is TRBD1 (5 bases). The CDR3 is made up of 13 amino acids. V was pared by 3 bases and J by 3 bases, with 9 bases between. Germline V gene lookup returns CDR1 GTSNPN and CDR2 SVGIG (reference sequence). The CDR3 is CAWSPGPNQPQHF. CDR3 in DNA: TGTGCCTGGAGCCCGGGGCCCAATCAGCCCCAGCATTTT.

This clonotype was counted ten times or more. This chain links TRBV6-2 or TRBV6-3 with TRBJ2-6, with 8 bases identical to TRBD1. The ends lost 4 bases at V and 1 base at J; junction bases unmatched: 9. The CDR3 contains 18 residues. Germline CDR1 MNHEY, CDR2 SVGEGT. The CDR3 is CASSSPTGVLSGANVLTF. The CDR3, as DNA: TGTGCCAGCAGTTCCCCGACAGGGGTTCTTTCTGGGGCCAACGTCCTGACTTTC.

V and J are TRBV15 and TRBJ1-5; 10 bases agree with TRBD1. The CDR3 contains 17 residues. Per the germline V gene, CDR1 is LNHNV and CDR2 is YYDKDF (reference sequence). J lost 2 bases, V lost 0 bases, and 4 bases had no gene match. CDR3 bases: TGTGCCACCAGCAGAGATAGGGGGACAGGGGGCAATCAGCCCCAGCATTTT. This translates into CATSRDRGTGGNQPQHF.

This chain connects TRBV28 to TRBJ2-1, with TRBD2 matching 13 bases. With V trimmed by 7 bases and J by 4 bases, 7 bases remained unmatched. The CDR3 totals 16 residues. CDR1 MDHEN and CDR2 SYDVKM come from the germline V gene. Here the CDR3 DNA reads TGTGCCAGCATCTCGGGACTAGCGGGACCATACAATGAGCAGTTCTTC. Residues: CASISGLAGPYNEQFF.

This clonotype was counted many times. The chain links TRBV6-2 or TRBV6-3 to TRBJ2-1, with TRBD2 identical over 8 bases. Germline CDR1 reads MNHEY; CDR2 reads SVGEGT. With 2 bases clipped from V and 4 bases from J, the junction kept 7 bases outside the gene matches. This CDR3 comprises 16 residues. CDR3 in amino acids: CASSYPWSGGYNEQFF. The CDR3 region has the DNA TGTGCCAGCAGTTACCCCTGGAGCGGGGGATACAATGAGCAGTTCTTC.

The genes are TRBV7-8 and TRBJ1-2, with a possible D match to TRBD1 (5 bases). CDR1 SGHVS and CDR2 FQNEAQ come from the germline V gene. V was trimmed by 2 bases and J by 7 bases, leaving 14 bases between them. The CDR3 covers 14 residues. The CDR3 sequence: CASSLSWARGGYTF. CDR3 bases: TGTGCCAGCAGCTTAAGCTGGGCGAGGGGTGGCTACACCTTC.

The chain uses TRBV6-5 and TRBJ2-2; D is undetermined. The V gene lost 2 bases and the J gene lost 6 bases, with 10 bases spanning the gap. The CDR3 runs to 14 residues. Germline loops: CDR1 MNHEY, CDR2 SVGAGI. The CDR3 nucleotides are TGTGCCAGCAGTTACCCTACTATATCCGGGGAGCTGTTTTTT. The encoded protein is CASSYPTISGELFF.

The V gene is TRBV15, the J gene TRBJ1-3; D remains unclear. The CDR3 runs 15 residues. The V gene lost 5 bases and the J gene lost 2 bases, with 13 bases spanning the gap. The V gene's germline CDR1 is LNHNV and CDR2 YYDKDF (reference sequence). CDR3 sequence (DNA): TGTGCCACCAGCGGGATTGGGTATACTGGAAACACCATATATTTT. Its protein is CATSGIGYTGNTIYF.

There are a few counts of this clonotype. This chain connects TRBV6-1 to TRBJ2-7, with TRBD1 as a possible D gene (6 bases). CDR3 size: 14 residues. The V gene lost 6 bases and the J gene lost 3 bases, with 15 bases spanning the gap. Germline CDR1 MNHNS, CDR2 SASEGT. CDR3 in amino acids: CASSSDRGGYEQYF. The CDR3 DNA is TGTGCCAGCAGCTCCGACAGAGGGGGCTACGAGCAGTACTTC.

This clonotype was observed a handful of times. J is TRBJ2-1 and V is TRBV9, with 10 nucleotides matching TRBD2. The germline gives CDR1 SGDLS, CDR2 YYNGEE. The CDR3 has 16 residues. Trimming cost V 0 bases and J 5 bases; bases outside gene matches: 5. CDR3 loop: CASSVGGGLAHNEQFF. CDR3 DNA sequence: TGTGCCAGCAGCGTAGGTGGGGGACTAGCGCACAATGAGCAGTTCTTC.

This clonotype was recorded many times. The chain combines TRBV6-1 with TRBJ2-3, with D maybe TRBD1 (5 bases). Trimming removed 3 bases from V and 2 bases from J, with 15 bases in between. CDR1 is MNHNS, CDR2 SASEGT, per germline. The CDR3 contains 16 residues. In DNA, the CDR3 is TGTGCCAGCAGTGATGCTCCAGGGTGGAACACAGATACGCAGTATTTT. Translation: CASSDAPGWNTDTQYF.

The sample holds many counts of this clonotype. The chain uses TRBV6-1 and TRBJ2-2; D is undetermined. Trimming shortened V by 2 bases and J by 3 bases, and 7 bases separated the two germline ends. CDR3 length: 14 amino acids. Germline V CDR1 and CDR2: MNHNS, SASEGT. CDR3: CASSELGYTGELFF. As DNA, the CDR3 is TGTGCCAGCAGTGAATTAGGGTACACCGGGGAGCTGTTTTTT.

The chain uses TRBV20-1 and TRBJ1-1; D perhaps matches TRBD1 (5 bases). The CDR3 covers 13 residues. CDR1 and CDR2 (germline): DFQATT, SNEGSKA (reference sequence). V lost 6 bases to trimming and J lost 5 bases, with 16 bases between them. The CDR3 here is CSAPREGRTEAFF. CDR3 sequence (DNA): TGCAGTGCCCCTCGGGAGGGGAGGACTGAAGCTTTCTTT.

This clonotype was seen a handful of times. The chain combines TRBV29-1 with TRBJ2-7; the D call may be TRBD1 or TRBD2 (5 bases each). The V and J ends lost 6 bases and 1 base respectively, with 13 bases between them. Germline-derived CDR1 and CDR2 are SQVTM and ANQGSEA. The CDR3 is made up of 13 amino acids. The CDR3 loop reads CSVRRDGSYEQYF. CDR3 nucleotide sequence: TGCAGCGTCCGCCGGGACGGGTCCTACGAGCAGTACTTC.

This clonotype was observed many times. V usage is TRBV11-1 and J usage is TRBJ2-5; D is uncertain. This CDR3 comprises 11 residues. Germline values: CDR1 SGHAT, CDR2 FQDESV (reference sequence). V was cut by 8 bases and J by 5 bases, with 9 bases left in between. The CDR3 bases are TGTGCCAGCGGCATCAGGGAGACCCAGTACTTC. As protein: CASGIRETQYF. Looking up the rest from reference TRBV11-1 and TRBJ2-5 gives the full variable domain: EAEVAQSPRYKITEKSQAVAFWCDPISGHATLYWYRQILGQGPELLVQFQDESVVDDSQLPKDRFSAERLKGVDSTLKIQPAELGDSAMYLCASGIRETQYFGPGTRLLVL.

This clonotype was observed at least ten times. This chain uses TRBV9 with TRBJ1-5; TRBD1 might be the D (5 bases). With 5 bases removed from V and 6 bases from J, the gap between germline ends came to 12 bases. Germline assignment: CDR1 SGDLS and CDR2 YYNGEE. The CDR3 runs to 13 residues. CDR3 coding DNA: TGTGCCAGCAGTAGACAGCTAGGTCAGCCCCAGCATTTT. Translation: CASSRQLGQPQHF.

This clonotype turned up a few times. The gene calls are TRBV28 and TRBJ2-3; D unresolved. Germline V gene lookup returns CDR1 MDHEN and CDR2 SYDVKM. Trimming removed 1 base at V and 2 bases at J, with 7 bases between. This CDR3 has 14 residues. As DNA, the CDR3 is TGTGCCAGCAGTTTATACTCAATCACAGATACGCAGTATTTT. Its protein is CASSLYSITDTQYF.

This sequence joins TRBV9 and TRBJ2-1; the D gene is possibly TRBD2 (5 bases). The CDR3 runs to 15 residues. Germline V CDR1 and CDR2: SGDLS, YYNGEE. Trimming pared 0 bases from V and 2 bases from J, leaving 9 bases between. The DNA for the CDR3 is TGTGCCAGCAGCGTAGACCTAGCTCCCTACAATGAGCAGTTCTTC. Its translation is CASSVDLAPYNEQFF.

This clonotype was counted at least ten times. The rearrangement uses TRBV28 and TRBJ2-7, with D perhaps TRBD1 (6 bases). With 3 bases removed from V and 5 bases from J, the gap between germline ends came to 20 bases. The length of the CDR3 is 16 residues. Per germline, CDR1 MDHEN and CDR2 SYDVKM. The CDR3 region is CASSFTGMRLANEQYF. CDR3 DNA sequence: TGTGCCAGCAGTTTCACAGGGATGCGGCTAGCAAACGAGCAGTACTTC.

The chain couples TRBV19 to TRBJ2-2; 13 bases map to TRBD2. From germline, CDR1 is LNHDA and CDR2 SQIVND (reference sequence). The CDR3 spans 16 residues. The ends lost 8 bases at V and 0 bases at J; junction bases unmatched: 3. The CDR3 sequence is CASGLAGVSNTGELFF. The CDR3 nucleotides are TGTGCCAGTGGACTAGCGGGAGTTTCGAACACCGGGGAGCTGTTTTTT.

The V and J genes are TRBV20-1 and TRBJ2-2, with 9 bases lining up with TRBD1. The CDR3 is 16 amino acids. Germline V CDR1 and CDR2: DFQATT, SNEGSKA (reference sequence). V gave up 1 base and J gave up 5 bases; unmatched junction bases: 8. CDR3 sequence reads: CSARGDREKWTGELFF. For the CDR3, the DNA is TGCAGTGCTAGAGGGGACAGGGAGAAATGGACCGGGGAGCTGTTTTTT.

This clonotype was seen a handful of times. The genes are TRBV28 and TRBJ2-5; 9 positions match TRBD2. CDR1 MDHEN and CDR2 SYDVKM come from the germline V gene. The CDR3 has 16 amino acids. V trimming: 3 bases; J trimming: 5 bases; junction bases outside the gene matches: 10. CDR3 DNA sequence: TGTGCCAGCAGTTTGGGTAGCGGGAGTTTGTCGGAGACCCAGTACTTC. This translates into CASSLGSGSLSETQYF.

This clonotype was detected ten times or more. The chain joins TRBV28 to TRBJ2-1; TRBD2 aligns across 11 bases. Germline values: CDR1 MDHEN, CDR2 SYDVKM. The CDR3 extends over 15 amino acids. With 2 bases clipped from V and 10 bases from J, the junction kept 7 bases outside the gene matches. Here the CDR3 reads CASSLAPTSGSEQFF. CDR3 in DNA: TGTGCCAGCAGTTTAGCTCCCACTAGCGGGAGCGAGCAGTTCTTC.